This entry is about one T cell receptor beta chain. What antigen it recognizes has not been identified. There are no base qualities to consult, and no much larger clone falls within one base. The data were taken from a study of T cell responses to AZD1222 COVID-19 vaccine (dated by TCRdb to the early 2020s). For context, the study as a whole: AZD1222 recipients with second doses at about 4 weeks or about 12 weeks were pooled, because spike-specific TCR depth and breadth did not differ between schedules. A total of more than 230 trial participants underwent TCR sequencing, of whom some 200 had received two doses of AZD1222 and some 25 had received two doses of the MenACWY control vaccine. Trial participants were enrolled into age subgroups of 18-55, 56-69 and 70-plus years, which contained 148, 28 and 57 TCR-sequenced participants, respectively. General findings and caveats noted by the study authors: Participants were mostly white British, with more females than males. The authors suggested clonal diversity may have been underestimated. Only 5 to 7 AZD1222 recipients were SARS-CoV-2 seropositive at baseline, limiting conclusions about previously exposed vaccinees. After two AZD1222 doses, spike-specific TCR breadth and depth were significantly higher than at day 0 and than in MenACWY recipients. Because no samples from the day 14 peak response were available, repertoires could be characterized only after the peak T cell response. The 56-69-year group was small, and its depth increase did not reach significance, likely because of low power. Vaccine-associated CD4 TCRs spanned the whole spike protein, with dominant responses in regions 160-218 and 743-854. Nearly half of unique spike-specific TCRs reportedly recognized epitopes outside regions mutated in the B.1.351 and B.1.1.7 variants.

The time point label corresponds to: baseline before first vaccination. Samples from vaccinated people were obtained from the UK trials COV001 and COV002, which included a single-blind randomized controlled phase 2/3 trial of AZD1222 (ChAdOx1 nCoV-19) in healthy adults. For TCRbeta chain sequencing, PBMC samples from trial participants were taken at day 0 and at day 28 after the second dose. The CDR3 regions of human TCRbeta chains were subjected to immunosequencing. The paper's processing steps were these. Repertoire TCRs were checked for matches against a reference library of SARS-CoV-2-specific TCRs that had been generated using the MIRA antigen-specificity platform. Breadth meant the fraction of unique TCRs that were SARS-CoV-2-associated, whereas depth meant the fraction of total T cells that were SARS-CoV-2-associated. Using the MIRA data, each spike-specific TCR was mapped to the spike region that the TCR reacts to and placed in a CD4 or CD8 class. Log10-transformed breadth and depth values were compared by one-way ANOVA with Sidak's multiple comparisons tests. The clones in this table, taken by TCRdb from immuneACCESS, are in-frame only. Not every clone is retained; where verified, under half of the shortfall comes from an unresolved V gene, and the cause of the rest is unknown. That table is the source of V, J and clone size, and D and trimming were worked out from the DNA. Across this sample there are some 150,000 clones, with approximately 88% seen only once. Over 13% of the sample goes to the ten largest clones.

V is trimmed back by 3 bases and J by 4 bases, and the junction contains 7 bases that no gene match accounts for. CDR1 and CDR2 (LNHDA, SQIVND) derive from the germline V gene (reference sequence). The CDR3 has 15 amino acids, counting the end cysteine and phenylalanine. CDR3 DNA is the only sequence kept; it has 45 bases, read in frame from the first base. This chain joins TRBV19 to TRBJ2-5; 8 nucleotides in the junction match TRBD2. The receptor comes from an adult in good health. The sequencing here drew on peripheral blood, taken on day 0 of AZD1222 vaccination. The CDR3 sequence is CASSIAGGRGETQYF. The DNA sequence follows: TGTGCCAGTAGTATCGCGGGGGGCCGGGGAGAGACCCAGTACTTC. The reference TRBV19 and TRBJ2-5 proteins fill in what lies around the CDR3, so the full variable domain reads DGGITQSPKYLFRKEGQNVTLSCEQNLNHDAMYWYRQDPGQGLRLIYYSQIVNDFQKGDIAEGYSVSREKKESFPLTVTSAQKNPTAFYLCASSIAGGRGETQYFGPGTRLLVL.